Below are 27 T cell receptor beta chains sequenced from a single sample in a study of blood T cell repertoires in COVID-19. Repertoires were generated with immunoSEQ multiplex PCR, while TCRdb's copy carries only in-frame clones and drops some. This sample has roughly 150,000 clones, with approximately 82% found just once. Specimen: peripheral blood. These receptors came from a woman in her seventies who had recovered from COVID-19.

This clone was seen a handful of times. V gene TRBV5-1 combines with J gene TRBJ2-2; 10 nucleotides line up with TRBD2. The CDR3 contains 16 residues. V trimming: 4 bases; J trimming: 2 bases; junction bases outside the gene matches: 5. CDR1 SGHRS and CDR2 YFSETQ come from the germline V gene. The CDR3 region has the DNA TGCGCCAGCAGCGTTAGCGGGAGGACAAACACCGGGGAGCTGTTTTTT. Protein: CASSVSGRTNTGELFF.

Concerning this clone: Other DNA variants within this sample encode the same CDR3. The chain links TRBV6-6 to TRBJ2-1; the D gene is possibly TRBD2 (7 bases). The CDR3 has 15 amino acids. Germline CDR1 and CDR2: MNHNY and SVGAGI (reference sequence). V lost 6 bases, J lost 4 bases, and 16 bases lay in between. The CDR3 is CASSPDRGGYNEQFF. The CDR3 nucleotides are TGTGCCAGCAGCCCAGATAGGGGGGGGTACAATGAGCAGTTCTTC.

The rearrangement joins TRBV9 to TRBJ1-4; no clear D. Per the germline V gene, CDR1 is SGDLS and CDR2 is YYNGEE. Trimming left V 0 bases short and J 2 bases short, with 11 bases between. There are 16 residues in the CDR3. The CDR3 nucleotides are TGTGCCAGCAGCGTAGGTCCCAGAGGCACTAATGAAAAACTGTTTTTT. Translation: CASSVGPRGTNEKLFF.

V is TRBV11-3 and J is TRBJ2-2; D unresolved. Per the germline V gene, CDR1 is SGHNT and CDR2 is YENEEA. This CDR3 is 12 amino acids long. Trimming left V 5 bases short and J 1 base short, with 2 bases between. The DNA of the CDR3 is TGTGCCAGCAGCCAGAACACCGGGGAGCTGTTTTTT. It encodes CASSQNTGELFF.

The DNA for the CDR3 is TGTGCCAGCACCGAGGGGAGGAGTATGGTAGCTTTCTTT. It codes for CASTEGRSMVAFF. The gene calls are TRBV6-6 and TRBJ1-1; TRBD1 might be the D (5 bases). The V and J ends lost 7 bases and 10 bases respectively, with 19 bases between them. The CDR3 consists of 13 residues. In germline, CDR1 is MNHNY, CDR2 SVGAGI (reference sequence).

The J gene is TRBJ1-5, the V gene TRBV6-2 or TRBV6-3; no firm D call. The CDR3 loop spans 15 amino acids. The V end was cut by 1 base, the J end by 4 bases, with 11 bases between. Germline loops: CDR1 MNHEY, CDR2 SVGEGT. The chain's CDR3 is CASSYFGVGNQPQHF. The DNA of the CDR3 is TGTGCCAGCAGTTACTTCGGGGTGGGTAATCAGCCCCAGCATTTT.

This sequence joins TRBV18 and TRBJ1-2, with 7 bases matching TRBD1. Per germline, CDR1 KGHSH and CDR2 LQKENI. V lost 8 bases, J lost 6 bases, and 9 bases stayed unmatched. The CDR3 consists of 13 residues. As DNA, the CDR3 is TGTGCCAGCGCAGGGGGAATGGCGGATGGCTACACCTTC. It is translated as CASAGGMADGYTF.

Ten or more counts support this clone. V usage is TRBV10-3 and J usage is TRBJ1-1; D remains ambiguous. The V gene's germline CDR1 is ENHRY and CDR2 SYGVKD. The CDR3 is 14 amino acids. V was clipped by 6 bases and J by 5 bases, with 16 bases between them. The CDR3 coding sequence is TGTGCCATCAGGCCGACGGCCCGAGGGACTGAAGCTTTCTTT. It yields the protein CAIRPTARGTEAFF.

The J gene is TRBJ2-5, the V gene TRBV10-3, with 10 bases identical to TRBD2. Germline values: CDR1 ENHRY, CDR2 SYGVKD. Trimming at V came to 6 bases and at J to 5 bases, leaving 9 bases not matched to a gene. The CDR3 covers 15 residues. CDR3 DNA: TGTGCCATCAGACCTACTAGCGGGAAGGGGGAGACCCAGTACTTC. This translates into CAIRPTSGKGETQYF.

The CDR3 loop is CASSLTRSSGEQYF. CDR3 sequence (DNA): TGTGCCAGCAGCTTAACCCGATCTAGCGGCGAGCAGTACTTC. The gene calls are TRBV7-3 and TRBJ2-7, with 7 bases fitting TRBD2. V was clipped by 0 bases and J by 6 bases; unmatched bases: 5. CDR3 length: 14 amino acids. CDR1 and CDR2 from the germline V gene are SGHTA and FQGTGA.

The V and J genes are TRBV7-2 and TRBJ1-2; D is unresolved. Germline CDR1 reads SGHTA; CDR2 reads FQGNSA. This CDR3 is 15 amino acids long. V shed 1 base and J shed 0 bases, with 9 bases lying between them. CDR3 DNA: TGTGCCAGCAGCTTAGGGGCGACCGCTAACTATGGCTACACCTTC. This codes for CASSLGATANYGYTF.

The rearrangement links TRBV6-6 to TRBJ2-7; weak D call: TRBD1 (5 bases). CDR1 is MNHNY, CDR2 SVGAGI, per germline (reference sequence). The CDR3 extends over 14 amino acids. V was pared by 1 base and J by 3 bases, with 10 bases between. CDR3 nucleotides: TGTGCCAGCAGTTACTGGGCCAGGGACTACGAGCAGTACTTC. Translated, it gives CASSYWARDYEQYF.

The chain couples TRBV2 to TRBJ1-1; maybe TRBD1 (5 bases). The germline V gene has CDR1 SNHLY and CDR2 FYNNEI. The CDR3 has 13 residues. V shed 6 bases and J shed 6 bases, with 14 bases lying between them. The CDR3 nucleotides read TGTGCCAGCAGCCCCGGACAAGGTGCTGAAGCTTTCTTT. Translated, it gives CASSPGQGAEAFF.

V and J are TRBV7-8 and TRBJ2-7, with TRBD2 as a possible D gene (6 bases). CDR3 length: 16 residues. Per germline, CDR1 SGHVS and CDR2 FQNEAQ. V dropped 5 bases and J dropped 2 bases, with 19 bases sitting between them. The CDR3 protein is CASSPPMGGSAYEQYF. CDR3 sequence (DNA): TGTGCCAGCAGCCCCCCAATGGGGGGATCGGCCTACGAGCAGTACTTC.

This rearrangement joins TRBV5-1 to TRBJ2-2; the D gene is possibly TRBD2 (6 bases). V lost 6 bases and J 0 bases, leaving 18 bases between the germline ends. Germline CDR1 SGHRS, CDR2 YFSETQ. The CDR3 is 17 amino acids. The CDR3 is CASMGLGGGSNTGELFF. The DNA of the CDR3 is TGCGCCAGCATGGGACTTGGCGGCGGTTCGAACACCGGGGAGCTGTTTTTT.

DNA for the CDR3: TGCAGTGCAGGAGCGGGGGATGAGCAGTTCTTC. Translation gives CSAGAGDEQFF. The V call is TRBV20-1, the J call TRBJ2-1; 8 bases agree with TRBD2. The CDR3 consists of 11 residues. V lost 6 bases to trimming and J lost 8 bases; unmatched junction nucleotides: 3. From germline, CDR1 is DFQATT and CDR2 SNEGSKA (reference sequence).

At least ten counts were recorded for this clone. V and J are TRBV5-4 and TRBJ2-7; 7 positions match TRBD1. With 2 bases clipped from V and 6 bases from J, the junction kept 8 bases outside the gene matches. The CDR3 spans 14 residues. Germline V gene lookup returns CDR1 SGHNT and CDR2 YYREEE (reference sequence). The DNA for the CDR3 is TGTGCCAGCAGCTTTTGGGGACAGTGGAGCGAGCAGTACTTC. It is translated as CASSFWGQWSEQYF.

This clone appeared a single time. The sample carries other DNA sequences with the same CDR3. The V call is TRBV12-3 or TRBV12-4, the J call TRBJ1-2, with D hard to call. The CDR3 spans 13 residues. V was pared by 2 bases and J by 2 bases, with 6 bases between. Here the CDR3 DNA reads TGTGCCAGCAGTTTACAGGCCAACTATGGCTACACCTTC. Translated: CASSLQANYGYTF.

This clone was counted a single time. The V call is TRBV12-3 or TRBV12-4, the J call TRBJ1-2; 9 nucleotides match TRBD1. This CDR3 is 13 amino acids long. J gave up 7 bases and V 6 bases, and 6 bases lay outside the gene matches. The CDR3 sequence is CASSLGTGIGYTF. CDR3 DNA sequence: TGTGCCAGCAGCCTGGGGACAGGGATTGGCTACACCTTC.

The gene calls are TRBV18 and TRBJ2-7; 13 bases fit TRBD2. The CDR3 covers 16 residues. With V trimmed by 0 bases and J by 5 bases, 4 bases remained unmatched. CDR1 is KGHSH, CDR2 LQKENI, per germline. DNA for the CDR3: TGTGCCAGCTCACCACCCGGGACTAGCGGGACTCACGAGCAGTACTTC. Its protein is CASSPPGTSGTHEQYF. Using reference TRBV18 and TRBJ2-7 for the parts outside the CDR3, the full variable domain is NAGVMQNPRHLVRRRGQEARLRCSPMKGHSHVYWYRQLPEEGLKFMVYLQKENIIDESGMPKERFSAEFPKEGPSILRIQQVVRGDSAAYFCASSPPGTSGTHEQYFGPGTRLTVT.

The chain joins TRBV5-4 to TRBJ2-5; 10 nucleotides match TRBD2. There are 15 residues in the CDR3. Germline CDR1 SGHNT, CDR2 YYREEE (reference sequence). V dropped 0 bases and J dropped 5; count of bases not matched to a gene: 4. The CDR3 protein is CASSLGSGRGETQYF. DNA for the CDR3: TGTGCCAGCAGCTTGGGGAGCGGGAGGGGGGAGACCCAGTACTTC.

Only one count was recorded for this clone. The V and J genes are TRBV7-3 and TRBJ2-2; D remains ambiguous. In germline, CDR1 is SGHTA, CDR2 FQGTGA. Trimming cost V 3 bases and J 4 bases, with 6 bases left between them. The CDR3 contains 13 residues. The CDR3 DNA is TGTGCCAGCAGCTTCCTTATCACCGGGGAGCTGTTTTTT. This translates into CASSFLITGELFF.

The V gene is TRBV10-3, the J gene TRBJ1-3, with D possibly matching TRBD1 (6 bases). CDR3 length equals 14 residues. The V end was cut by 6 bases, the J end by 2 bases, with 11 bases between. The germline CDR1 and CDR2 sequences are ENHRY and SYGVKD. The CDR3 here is CAIRGAATGNTIYF. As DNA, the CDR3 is TGTGCCATCAGGGGGGCTGCCACTGGAAACACCATATATTTT.

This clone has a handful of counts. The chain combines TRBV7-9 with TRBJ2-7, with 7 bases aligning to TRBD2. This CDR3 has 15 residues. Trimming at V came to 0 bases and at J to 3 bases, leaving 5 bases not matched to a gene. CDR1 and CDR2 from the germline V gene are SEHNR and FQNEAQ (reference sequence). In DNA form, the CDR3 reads TGTGCCAGCAGCTTAGCGTTTTCGGGGGGCTACGAGCAGTACTTC. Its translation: CASSLAFSGGYEQYF.

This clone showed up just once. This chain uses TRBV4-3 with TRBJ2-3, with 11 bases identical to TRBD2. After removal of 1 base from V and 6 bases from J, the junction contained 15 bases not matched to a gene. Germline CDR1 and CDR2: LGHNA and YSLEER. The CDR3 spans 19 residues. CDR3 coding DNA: TGCGCCAGCAGCCAAGTTTGGCTAGCGGGAGGCCGGGGAGGGGATACGCAGTATTTT. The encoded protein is CASSQVWLAGGRGGDTQYF.

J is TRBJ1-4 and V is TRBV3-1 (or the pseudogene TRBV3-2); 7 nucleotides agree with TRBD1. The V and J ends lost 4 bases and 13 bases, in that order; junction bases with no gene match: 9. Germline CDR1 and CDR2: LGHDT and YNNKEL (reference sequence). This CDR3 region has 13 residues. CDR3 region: CASSPGPAGGLFF. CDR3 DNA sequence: TGTGCCAGCAGCCCGGGACCCGCAGGGGGACTGTTTTTT.

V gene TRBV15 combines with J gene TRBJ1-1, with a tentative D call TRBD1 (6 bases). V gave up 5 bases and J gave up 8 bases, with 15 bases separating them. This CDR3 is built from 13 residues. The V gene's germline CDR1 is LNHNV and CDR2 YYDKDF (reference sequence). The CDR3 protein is CATSRAPGEEAFF. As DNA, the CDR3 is TGTGCCACCAGCCGAGCACCAGGGGAGGAAGCTTTCTTT.